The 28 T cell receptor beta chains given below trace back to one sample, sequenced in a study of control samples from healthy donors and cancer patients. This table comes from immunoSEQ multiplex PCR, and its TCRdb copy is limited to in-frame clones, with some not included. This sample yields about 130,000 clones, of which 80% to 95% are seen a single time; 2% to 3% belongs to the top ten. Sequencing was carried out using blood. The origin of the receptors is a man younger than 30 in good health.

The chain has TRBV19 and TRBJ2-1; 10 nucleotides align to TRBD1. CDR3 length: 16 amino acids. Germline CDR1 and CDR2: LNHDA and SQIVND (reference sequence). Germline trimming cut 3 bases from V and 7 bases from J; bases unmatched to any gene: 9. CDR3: CASSIGRTGGGNEQFF. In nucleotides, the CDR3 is TGTGCCAGTAGTATTGGCCGGACAGGGGGAGGAAATGAGCAGTTCTTC.

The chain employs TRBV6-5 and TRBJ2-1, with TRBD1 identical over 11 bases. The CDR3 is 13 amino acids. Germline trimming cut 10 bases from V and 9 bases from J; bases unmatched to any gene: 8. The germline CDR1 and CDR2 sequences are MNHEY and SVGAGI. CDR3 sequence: CATERTGGFEQFF. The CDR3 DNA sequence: TGTGCCACCGAAAGGACAGGGGGCTTTGAGCAGTTCTTC.

Written as DNA, the CDR3 is TGTGCCAGCAGCCAAGACGGGCTAGCGGGGAATGAGCAGTTCTTC. It specifies CASSQDGLAGNEQFF. The chain joins TRBV3-1 (or the pseudogene TRBV3-2) to TRBJ2-1; TRBD2 matches at 9 bases. Trimming took 0 bases from V and 7 from J; bases not matched to a gene: 4. Germline lookup yields CDR1 LGHDT and CDR2 YNNKEL (reference sequence). CDR3 length: 15 residues.

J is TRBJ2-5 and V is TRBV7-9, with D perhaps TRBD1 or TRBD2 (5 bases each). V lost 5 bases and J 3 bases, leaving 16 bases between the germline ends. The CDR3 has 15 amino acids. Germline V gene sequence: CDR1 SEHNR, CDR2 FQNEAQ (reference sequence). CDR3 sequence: CASSDNLGPKETQYF. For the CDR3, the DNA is TGTGCCAGCAGCGACAATTTGGGACCTAAAGAGACCCAGTACTTC.

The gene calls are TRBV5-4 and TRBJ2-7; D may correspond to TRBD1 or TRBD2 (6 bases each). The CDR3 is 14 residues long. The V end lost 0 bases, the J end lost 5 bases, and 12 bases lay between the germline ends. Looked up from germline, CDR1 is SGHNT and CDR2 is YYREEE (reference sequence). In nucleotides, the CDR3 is TGTGCCAGCAGCTTGGGGGGGGCTAGGGACGAGCAGTACTTC. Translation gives CASSLGGARDEQYF. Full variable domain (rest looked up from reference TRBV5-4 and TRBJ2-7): ETGVTQSPTHLIKTRGQQVTLRCSSQSGHNTVSWYQQALGQGPQFIFQYYREEENGRGNFPPRFSGLQFPNYSSELNVNALELDDSALYLCASSLGGARDEQYFGPGTRLTVT.

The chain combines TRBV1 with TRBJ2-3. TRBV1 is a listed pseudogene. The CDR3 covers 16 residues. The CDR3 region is CTSSHLRWSRTDTQYF. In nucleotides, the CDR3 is TGCACCAGCAGCCACCTCCGTTGGTCCCGCACAGATACGCAGTATTTT.

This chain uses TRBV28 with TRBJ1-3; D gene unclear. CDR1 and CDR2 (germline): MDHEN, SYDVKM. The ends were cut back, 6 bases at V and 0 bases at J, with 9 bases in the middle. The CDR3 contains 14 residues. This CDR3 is CASSLGYSGNTIYF. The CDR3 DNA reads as TGTGCCAGCAGCCTAGGGTACTCTGGAAACACCATATATTTT.

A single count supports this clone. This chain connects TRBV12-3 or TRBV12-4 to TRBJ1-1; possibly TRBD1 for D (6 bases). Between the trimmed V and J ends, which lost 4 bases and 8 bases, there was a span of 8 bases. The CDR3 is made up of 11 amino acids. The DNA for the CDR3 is TGTGCCAGCAGTTACAGGGTAGAAGCTTTCTTT. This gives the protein CASSYRVEAFF.

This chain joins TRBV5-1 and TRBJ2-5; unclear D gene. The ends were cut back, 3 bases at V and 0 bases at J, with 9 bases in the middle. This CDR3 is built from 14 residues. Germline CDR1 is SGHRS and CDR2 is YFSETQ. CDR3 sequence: CASSYQDHQETQYF. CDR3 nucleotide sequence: TGCGCCAGCAGCTACCAGGACCACCAAGAGACCCAGTACTTC.

For the CDR3, the DNA is TGTGCCAGCAGTTTATATCCCCTTGGGGGCAATCAGCCCCAGCATTTT. Translating it yields CASSLYPLGGNQPQHF. This chain links TRBV27 with TRBJ1-5; D remains unclear. V dropped 1 base and J dropped 2 bases, with 12 bases sitting between them. The germline CDR1 and CDR2 sequences are MNHEY and SMNVEV (reference sequence). The CDR3 spans 16 residues.

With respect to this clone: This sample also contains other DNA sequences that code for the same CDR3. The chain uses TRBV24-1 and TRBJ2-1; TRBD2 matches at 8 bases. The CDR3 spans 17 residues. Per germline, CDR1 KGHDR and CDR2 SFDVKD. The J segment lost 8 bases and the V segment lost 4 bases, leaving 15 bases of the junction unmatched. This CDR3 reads CATSDPQAGASGDEQFF. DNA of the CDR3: TGTGCCACCAGTGACCCACAAGCGGGAGCTTCTGGGGATGAGCAGTTCTTC.

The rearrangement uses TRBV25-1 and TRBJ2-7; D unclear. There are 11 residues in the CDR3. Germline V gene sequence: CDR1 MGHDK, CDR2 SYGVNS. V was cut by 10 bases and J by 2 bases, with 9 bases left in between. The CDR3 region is CATRSAYEQYF. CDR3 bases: TGTGCCACCCGCAGCGCCTACGAGCAGTACTTC.

The CDR3 here is CASSFSGGDEQFF. The CDR3 DNA reads TGCGCCAGCAGCTTCTCAGGGGGGGATGAGCAGTTCTTC. This chain links TRBV5-1 with TRBJ2-1; D is perhaps TRBD1 or TRBD2 (7 bases each). This CDR3 has 13 amino acids. V was clipped by 2 bases and J by 8 bases, with 11 bases between them. Germline CDR1 and CDR2: SGHRS and YFSETQ.

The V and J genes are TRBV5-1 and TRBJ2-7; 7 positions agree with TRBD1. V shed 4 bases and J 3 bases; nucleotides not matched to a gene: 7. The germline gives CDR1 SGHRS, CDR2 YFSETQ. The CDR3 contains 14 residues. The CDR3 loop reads CASSPGTAGYEQYV. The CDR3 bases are TGCGCCAGCAGCCCGGGGACAGCAGGCTACGAGCAGTACGTC.

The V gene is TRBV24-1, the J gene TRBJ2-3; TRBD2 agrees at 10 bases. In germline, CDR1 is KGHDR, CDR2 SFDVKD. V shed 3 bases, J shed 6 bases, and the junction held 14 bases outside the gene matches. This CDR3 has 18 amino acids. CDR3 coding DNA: TGTGCCACCAGTGATCCCCGAGGTGAGCGGGAGGGCCTGGATACGCAGTATTTT. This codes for CATSDPRGEREGLDTQYF.

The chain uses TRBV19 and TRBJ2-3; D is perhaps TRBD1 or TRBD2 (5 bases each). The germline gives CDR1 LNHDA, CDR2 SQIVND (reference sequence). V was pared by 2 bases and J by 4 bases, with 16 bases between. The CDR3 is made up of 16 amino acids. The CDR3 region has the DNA TGTGCCAGTAGTATAAATGGGGGAAAGGGAGCAGATACGCAGTATTTT. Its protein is CASSINGGKGADTQYF.

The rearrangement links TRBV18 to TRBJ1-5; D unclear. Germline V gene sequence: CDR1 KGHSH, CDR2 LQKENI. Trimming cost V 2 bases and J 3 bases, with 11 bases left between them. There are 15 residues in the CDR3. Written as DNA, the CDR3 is TGTGCCAGCTCACCAAGCAATGTGTACAATCAGCCCCAGCATTTT. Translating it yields CASSPSNVYNQPQHF.

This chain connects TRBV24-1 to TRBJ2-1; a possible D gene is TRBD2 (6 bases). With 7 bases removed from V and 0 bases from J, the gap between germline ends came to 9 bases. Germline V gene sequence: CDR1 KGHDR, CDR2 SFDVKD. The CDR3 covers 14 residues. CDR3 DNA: TGTGCCACCAGCGAGGGAGGCTCCTACAATGAGCAGTTCTTC. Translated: CATSEGGSYNEQFF.

CDR3: CASSPLRRLDTQYF. Here the CDR3 DNA reads TGTGCCAGCAGCCCCCTTCGACGGTTAGATACGCAGTATTTT. This chain links TRBV11-3 with TRBJ2-3; D unresolved. Trimming shortened V by 5 bases and J by 5 bases, and 14 bases separated the two germline ends. Per the germline V gene, CDR1 is SGHNT and CDR2 is YENEEA. The CDR3 loop spans 14 amino acids.

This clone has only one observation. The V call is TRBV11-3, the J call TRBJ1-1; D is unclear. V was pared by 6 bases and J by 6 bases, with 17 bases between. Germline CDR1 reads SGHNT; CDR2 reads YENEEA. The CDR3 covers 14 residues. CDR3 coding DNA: TGTGCCAGCAGTTCCTCCCTCCTTAGCCCTGAAGCTTTCTTT. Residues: CASSSSLLSPEAFF.

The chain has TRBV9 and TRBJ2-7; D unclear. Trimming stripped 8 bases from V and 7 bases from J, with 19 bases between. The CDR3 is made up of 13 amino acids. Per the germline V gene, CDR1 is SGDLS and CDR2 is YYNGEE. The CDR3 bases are TGTGCCAGAATCGCGGAAGTCTTCCATGAGCAGTACGTC. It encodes CARIAEVFHEQYV.

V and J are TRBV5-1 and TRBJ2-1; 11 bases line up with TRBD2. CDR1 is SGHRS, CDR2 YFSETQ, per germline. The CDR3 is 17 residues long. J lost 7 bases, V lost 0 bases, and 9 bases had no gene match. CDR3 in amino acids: CASSLEVAGGPGNEQFF. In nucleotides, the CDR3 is TGCGCCAGCAGCTTGGAGGTAGCGGGGGGGCCGGGGAATGAGCAGTTCTTC.

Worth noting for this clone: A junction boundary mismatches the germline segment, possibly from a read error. This CDR3 reads CAGSYSSGSINEQFF. The CDR3 DNA is TGTGCCGGCAGTTACTCGAGCGGGAGTATAAATGAGCAGTTCTTC. The V call is TRBV6-5, the J call TRBJ2-1; 8 positions agree with TRBD2. This CDR3 is 15 amino acids long. The germline V gene has CDR1 MNHEY and CDR2 SVGAGI.

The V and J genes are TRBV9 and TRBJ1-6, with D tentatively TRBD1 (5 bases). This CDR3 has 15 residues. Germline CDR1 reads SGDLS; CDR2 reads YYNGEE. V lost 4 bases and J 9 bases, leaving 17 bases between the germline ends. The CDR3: CASSPTGTVGSPLHF. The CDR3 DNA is TGTGCCAGCAGCCCTACTGGGACGGTAGGTTCACCCCTCCACTTT.

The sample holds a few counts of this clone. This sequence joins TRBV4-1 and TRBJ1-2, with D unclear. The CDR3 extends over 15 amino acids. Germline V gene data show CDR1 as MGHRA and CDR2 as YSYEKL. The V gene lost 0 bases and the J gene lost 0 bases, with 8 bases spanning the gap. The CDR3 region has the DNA TGCGCCAGCAGCCAAGATCCGGGTGCTAACTATGGCTACACCTTC. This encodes CASSQDPGANYGYTF.

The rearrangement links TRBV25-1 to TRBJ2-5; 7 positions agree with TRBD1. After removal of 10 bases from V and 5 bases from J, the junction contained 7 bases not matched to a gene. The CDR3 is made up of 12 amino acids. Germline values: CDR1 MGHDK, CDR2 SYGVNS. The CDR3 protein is CATTRGLETQYF. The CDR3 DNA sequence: TGTGCCACCACAAGGGGGCTGGAGACCCAGTACTTC.

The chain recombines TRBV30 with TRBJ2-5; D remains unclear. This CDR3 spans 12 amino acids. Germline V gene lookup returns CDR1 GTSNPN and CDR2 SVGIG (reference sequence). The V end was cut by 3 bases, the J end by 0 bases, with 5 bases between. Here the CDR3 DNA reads TGTGCCTGGAGACAGTACCAAGAGACCCAGTACTTC. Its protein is CAWRQYQETQYF.

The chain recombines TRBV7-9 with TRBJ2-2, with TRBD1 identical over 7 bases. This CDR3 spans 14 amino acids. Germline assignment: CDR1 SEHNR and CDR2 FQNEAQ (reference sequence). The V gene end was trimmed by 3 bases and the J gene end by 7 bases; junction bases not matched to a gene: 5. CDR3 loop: CASSFDRVGGELFF. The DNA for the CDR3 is TGTGCCAGCAGCTTCGACAGGGTAGGCGGGGAGCTGTTTTTT.